This T cell receptor beta chain was sequenced for a study of T cell responses to AZD1222 COVID-19 vaccine. About the research overall: Investigators merged groups given second doses at roughly 4 or roughly 12 weeks. Study-wide findings and caveats: Vaccine-associated CD4 TCRs spanned spike, dominant at 160-218 and 743-854. Spike-specific TCR breadth and depth both grew after two AZD1222 doses.

A remark on this clone: The antigen is not known.

Data came from immunoSEQ multiplex PCR; TCRdb stores just in-frame clones and leaves some out. The sample records 120,000 or so clones, 90% being singletons. The TCR comes from an adult in good health. The material sequenced was peripheral blood, taken on day 0 of AZD1222 vaccination.

The CDR3 protein is CASSNSGRAYNEQFF. The CDR3 DNA reads TGTGCCAGCAGCAATAGCGGTCGGGCTTACAATGAGCAGTTCTTC. The chain joins TRBV9 to TRBJ2-1; D perhaps matches TRBD2 (6 bases). This CDR3 is 15 amino acids long. V gave up 4 bases and J gave up 4 bases, with 15 bases separating them. CDR1 is SGDLS, CDR2 YYNGEE, per germline. Full variable domain (remainder filled in from reference TRBV9 and TRBJ2-1): DSGVTQTPKHLITATGQRVTLRCSPRSGDLSVYWYQQSLDQGLQFLIQYYNGEERAKGNILERFSAQQFPDLHSELNLSSLELGDSALYFCASSNSGRAYNEQFFGPGTRLTVL.